These 11 T cell receptor beta chains originate from one sample sequenced in a study of response to subunit inactivated influenza vaccine. TCRdb re-called the RT-PCR reads through MiXCR, storing one row per CDR3 protein. The data contain more than 450,000 distinct CDR3 sequences, 10% to 15% of them singletons. The sample consisted of PBMCs from blood, taken on the day of vaccination. These receptors were collected from a man aged 45-65 years who received an inactivated influenza vaccine.

This clonotype was seen a handful of times. The chain has TRBV20-1 and TRBJ2-3; 9 bases fit TRBD2. The germline V gene encodes CDR1 DFQATT and CDR2 SNEGSKA (reference sequence). The trim removed 6 bases at V and 1 base at J, leaving 2 bases unmatched. This CDR3 region has 13 residues. The CDR3 sequence: CSAIAGGTDTQYF. The CDR3 DNA follows: TGCAGTGCGATAGCGGGAGGCACAGATACGCAGTATTTT.

This clonotype has just a few counts. The rearrangement links TRBV18 to TRBJ2-7, with a possible D match to TRBD1 (5 bases). CDR1 KGHSH and CDR2 LQKENI come from the germline V gene. The CDR3 has 13 residues. V was trimmed by 5 bases and J by 2 bases, leaving 10 bases between them. CDR3 DNA: TGTGCCAGCTCATTTAGGGGCCCCTACGAGCAGTACTTC. It codes for CASSFRGPYEQYF.

This clonotype was counted a few times. This chain connects TRBV28 to TRBJ2-7, with TRBD1 matching 8 bases. V lost 10 bases to trimming and J lost 2 bases; unmatched junction nucleotides: 13. The CDR3 extends over 15 amino acids. Germline V gene lookup returns CDR1 MDHEN and CDR2 SYDVKM. The CDR3 here is CATELGQGSTYEQYF. In DNA, the CDR3 is TGTGCCACTGAATTAGGACAGGGATCAACCTACGAGCAGTACTTC.

The rearrangement links TRBV5-1 to TRBJ2-3, with 11 nucleotides matching TRBD2. The CDR3 is 16 amino acids. After removal of 2 bases from V and 5 bases from J, the junction contained 7 bases not matched to a gene. CDR1 is SGHRS, CDR2 YFSETQ, per germline. CDR3 DNA sequence: TGCGCCAGCAGCTTCGGTAGCGGGGGGGCCAGAGATACGCAGTATTTT. Translated: CASSFGSGGARDTQYF.

This clonotype has only a few counts. V gene TRBV7-9 combines with J gene TRBJ2-7, with TRBD2 matching over 7 bases. From germline, CDR1 is SEHNR and CDR2 FQNEAQ (reference sequence). Trimming cost V 4 bases and J 8 bases; bases outside gene matches: 5. The length of the CDR3 is 12 residues. The CDR3 bases are TGTGCCAGCAGCTCAAGGAGCGGGAAGCAGTACTTC. It codes for CASSSRSGKQYF. Variable domain in full (rest from reference TRBV7-9 and TRBJ2-7): DTGVSQNPRHKITKRGQNVTFRCDPISEHNRLYWYRQTLGQGPEFLTYFQNEAQLEKSRLLSDRFSAERPKGSFSTLEIQRTEQGDSAMYLCASSSRSGKQYFGPGTRLTVT.

This clonotype was seen more than once but under ten times. The chain combines TRBV5-1 with TRBJ2-7; 7 bases are a match to TRBD2. The CDR3 is made up of 14 amino acids. CDR1 is SGHRS, CDR2 YFSETQ, per germline. J was trimmed by 4 bases and V by 4 bases; bases with no gene match: 8. CDR3 loop: CASSPFEGGYEQYF. For the CDR3, the DNA is TGCGCCAGCAGCCCTTTTGAGGGAGGGTACGAGCAGTACTTC.

This clonotype has a handful of counts. The chain uses TRBV29-1 and TRBJ2-2, with TRBD1 matching 9 bases. V gave up 5 bases and J gave up 5 bases; unmatched junction bases: 9. Germline CDR1 is SQVTM and CDR2 is ANQGSEA. This CDR3 is 15 amino acids long. The CDR3 sequence is CSVRTGGASTGELFF. The CDR3 DNA is TGCAGCGTTCGAACAGGGGGCGCAAGTACCGGGGAGCTGTTTTTT.

This chain connects TRBV7-2 to TRBJ2-7, with a possible D match to TRBD2 (5 bases). Between the trimmed V and J ends, which lost 5 bases and 2 bases, there was a span of 13 bases. CDR3 length: 14 amino acids. Germline assignment: CDR1 SGHTA and CDR2 FQGNSA. The CDR3 DNA follows: TGTGCCAGCAGCCCGCGGGCGAGGGCCTACGAGCAGTACTTC. Translated, it gives CASSPRARAYEQYF.

This chain connects TRBV20-1 to TRBJ2-2, with D tentatively TRBD1 (6 bases). This CDR3 is built from 15 residues. The ends were cut back, 0 bases at V and 3 bases at J, with 11 bases in the middle. Germline CDR1 DFQATT, CDR2 SNEGSKA (reference sequence). The CDR3 loop reads CSARDLGHDTGELFF. In nucleotides, the CDR3 is TGCAGTGCTAGAGATTTGGGACACGACACCGGGGAGCTGTTTTTT.

With respect to this clonotype: It may be a read error: a sequence one base away is much more abundant. The V call is TRBV10-2, the J call TRBJ2-5; 9 nucleotides agree with TRBD2. Germline CDR1 is WSHSY and CDR2 is SAAADI. The CDR3 spans 15 residues. The CDR3 loop reads CASSAVASGKETHYF. CDR3 bases: TGCGCCAGCAGTGCGGTGGCTAGCGGGAAAGAGACCCATTACTTC.

This chain links TRBV6-1 with TRBJ1-1; D gene ambiguous. This CDR3 is 16 amino acids long. The germline V gene has CDR1 MNHNS and CDR2 SASEGT. V lost 6 bases and J lost 4, with 21 bases in between. CDR3 region: CASRRSSGFPGTEAFF. For the CDR3, the DNA is TGTGCCAGCAGACGATCCTCCGGGTTCCCTGGCACTGAAGCTTTCTTT.